This is a list of T cell receptor beta chains from one sample in a study of T cells in localized non-small cell lung cancer. TCRdb's copy holds only in-frame clones and misses some; the assay was immunoSEQ multiplex PCR. The sample lists approximately 900 clones; around 21% were seen once. Sequenced material: lung tumor tissue, taken before any cancer treatment. These receptors all come from a male donor aged 60 or over with stage I lung adenocarcinoma. CDR3s include the opening cysteine and the closing phenylalanine or tryptophan. The D gene is left open where the match is weak. Expanded clones are given a class, and other clones once, few, many or no size at all.

15,TRBJ2-3,TRBD1,TRBV30,large,CAWSLGTGETDTQYF,TGTGCCTGGAGTCTAGGGACAGGGGAGACAGATACGCAGTATTTT
14,TRBJ1-5,-,TRBV30,-,CAWSGVGDGQPQHF,TGTGCCTGGAGCGGGGTGGGGGACGGGCAGCCCCAGCATTTT
15,TRBJ2-3,TRBD2,TRBV19,-,CASSLITSDTDTQYF,TGTGCCAGTAGTTTAATAACTAGCGACACAGATACGCAGTATTTT
16,TRBJ1-4,-,TRBV4-1,-,CASSQSSRLRNEKLFF,TGCGCCAGCAGCCAAAGTTCGCGTCTTCGGAATGAAAAACTGTTTTTT
17,TRBJ2-3,-,TRBV11-3,medium-sized,CASSNSAGGKSTDTQYF,TGTGCCAGCAGCAATTCTGCAGGCGGTAAGAGCACAGATACGCAGTATTTT
12,TRBJ1-4,-,TRBV14,-,CASSRLNEKLFF,TGTGCCAGCAGCCGTCTGAATGAAAAACTGTTTTTT
15,TRBJ1-2,-,TRBV14,-,CASSPFSGALDGYTF,TGTGCCAGCAGCCCGTTTTCCGGGGCTCTGGATGGCTACACCTTC
14,TRBJ1-5,-,TRBV19,-,CASRGPISNQPQHF,TGTGCCAGTAGGGGACCTATTAGCAATCAGCCCCAGCATTTT
13,TRBJ1-1,-,TRBV19,medium-sized,CASSETIGTEAFF,TGTGCCAGTAGTGAGACCATAGGCACTGAAGCTTTCTTT
14,TRBJ1-6,TRBD1,TRBV19,few,CASRVGQGFSPLHF,TGTGCCAGTAGGGTAGGACAGGGGTTCTCACCCCTCCACTTT
15,TRBJ1-5,-,TRBV11-3,few,CASSQLTASNQPQHF,TGTGCCAGCAGCCAACTTACAGCTAGCAATCAGCCCCAGCATTTT
16,TRBJ1-3,-,TRBV11-3,-,CASSLSGSASGNTIYF,TGTGCCAGCAGCTTGTCTGGCAGCGCCTCTGGAAACACCATATATTTT
15,TRBJ2-2,-,TRBV11-3,few,CASSSGTGWTGELFF,TGTGCCAGCAGCTCGGGTACCGGGTGGACCGGGGAGCTGTTTTTT
14,TRBJ1-5,-,TRBV6-8,large,CASSSLGVNQPQHF,TGTGCCAGCAGTTCGCTAGGGGTCAATCAGCCCCAGCATTTT
15,TRBJ1-1,-,TRBV9,few,CASSARTDMGTEAFF,TGTGCCAGCAGCGCAAGGACAGATATGGGCACTGAAGCTTTCTTT
15,TRBJ1-1,-,TRBV11-3,-,CASSFQERGNTEAFF,TGTGCCAGCAGCTTTCAAGAGCGAGGGAACACTGAAGCTTTCTTT
16,TRBJ1-5,-,TRBV9,-,CASSHGREGGNQPQHF,TGTGCCAGCAGTCATGGGAGAGAAGGGGGCAATCAGCCCCAGCATTTT
14,TRBJ2-7,-,TRBV11-3,few,CASTQVRNPYEQYF,TGTGCCAGCACCCAGGTCCGGAACCCTTACGAGCAGTACTTC
14,TRBJ1-6,TRBD1,TRBV19,-,CASSFLGTVQPLHF,TGTGCCAGTAGTTTCCTCGGGACAGTTCAACCCCTCCACTTT
15,TRBJ2-7,-,TRBV6-8,-,CASRLLSETSYEQYF,TGTGCCAGCAGGCTTCTGAGCGAGACTTCCTACGAGCAGTACTTC
13,TRBJ1-1,-,TRBV6-8,-,CASSYWTATEAFF,TGTGCCAGCAGTTACTGGACGGCCACTGAAGCTTTCTTT
11,TRBJ2-3,-,TRBV10-1,-,CASSGGGPQYF,TGCGCCAGCAGTGGTGGGGGGCCCCAGTATTTT
15,TRBJ2-3,-,TRBV15,-,CATSMETVHTDTQYF,TGTGCCACCAGTATGGAGACAGTTCACACAGATACGCAGTATTTT
15,TRBJ1-4,-,TRBV9,large,CASSEDTSTNEKLFF,TGTGCCAGCAGTGAAGACACCAGCACTAATGAAAAACTGTTTTTT
16,TRBJ1-5,-,TRBV6-8,medium-sized,CASSATGNPSNQPQHF,TGTGCCAGCAGTGCCACAGGGAACCCTAGCAATCAGCCCCAGCATTTT
13,TRBJ1-1,TRBD1,TRBV6-8,-,CASSDGTGAEAFF,TGTGCCAGCAGTGATGGTACAGGGGCTGAAGCTTTCTTT
15,TRBJ2-7,-,TRBV1,few,CASSHLGGAGTEQYF,TGCGCCAGCAGCCACCTAGGGGGTGCAGGGACCGAGCAGTACTTC
16,TRBJ2-7,-,TRBV4-1,-,CASSQEFPGGSYEQYF,TGCGCCAGCAGCCAAGAATTTCCAGGCGGCTCCTACGAGCAGTACTTC
13,TRBJ1-2,-,TRBV9,-,CASSASEGEGYTF,TGTGCCAGCAGCGCTAGTGAAGGGGAGGGCTACACCTTC
14,TRBJ2-1,TRBD1,TRBV30,large,CAWSVLGTGNEQFF,TGTGCCTGGAGTGTACTCGGGACAGGAAATGAGCAGTTCTTC
15,TRBJ1-2,-,TRBV9,-,CASSYPGVGEEGYTF,TGTGCCAGCAGCTATCCCGGGGTGGGGGAGGAAGGCTACACCTTC
14,TRBJ1-6,-,TRBV9,large,CASSGTSNNSPLHF,TGTGCCAGCAGCGGGACATCCAACAATTCACCCCTCCACTTT
15,TRBJ2-1,-,TRBV11-3,-,CASSFGGNTYNEQFF,TGTGCCAGCAGCTTTGGGGGGAATACCTACAATGAGCAGTTCTTC
15,TRBJ2-1,TRBD1,TRBV29-1,-,CSVRPPGQGLNEQFF,TGCAGCGTCAGACCCCCGGGACAGGGTCTTAATGAGCAGTTCTTC
14,TRBJ2-1,-,TRBV18,-,CASSPITGGGEQFF,TGTGCCAGCTCACCAATTACAGGTGGAGGTGAGCAGTTCTTC
12,TRBJ2-2,-,TRBV29-1,-,CSVWDFTGELFF,TGCAGCGTTTGGGACTTCACCGGGGAGCTGTTTTTT
12,TRBJ1-1,-,TRBV29-1,large,CSVVVVGGEAFF,TGCAGCGTTGTAGTTGTGGGGGGCGAAGCTTTCTTT
14,TRBJ2-7,-,TRBV28,few,CASSPDMFRREQYF,TGTGCCAGCAGCCCCGACATGTTTCGGCGCGAGCAGTACTTC
12,TRBJ2-7,TRBD2,TRBV30,few,CALAGVSYEQYF,TGTGCCTTAGCGGGAGTCTCCTACGAGCAGTACTTC
12,TRBJ1-2,-,TRBV19,-,CASRPGPTGYTF,TGTGCCAGTAGACCCGGGCCCACCGGCTACACCTTC
13,TRBJ2-3,-,TRBV14,-,CASSPLARDTQYF,TGTGCCAGCAGCCCATTGGCACGGGATACGCAGTATTTT
15,TRBJ1-5,TRBD1,TRBV6-8,few,CASGAPGQYNQPQHF,TGTGCCAGCGGGGCCCCGGGACAGTATAATCAGCCCCAGCATTTT
15,TRBJ2-1,-,TRBV6-8,few,CASRKITGYYNEQFF,TGTGCCAGCAGAAAAATCACAGGGTATTACAATGAGCAGTTCTTC
14,TRBJ1-3,-,TRBV28,few,CASSFLRSGNTIYF,TGTGCCAGCAGTTTCCTCCGGTCTGGAAACACCATATATTTT
13,TRBJ1-2,-,TRBV6-8,medium-sized,CASRGESLGGYTF,TGTGCCAGCAGAGGGGAGAGCCTTGGTGGCTACACCTTC
16,TRBJ1-3,-,TRBV11-3,-,CASSSISGESGNTIYF,TGTGCCAGCAGCTCTATCAGCGGTGAATCTGGAAACACCATATATTTT
14,TRBJ1-1,-,TRBV6-8,few,CASSQGGRNTEAFF,TGTGCCAGCAGCCAGGGAGGGAGGAACACTGAAGCTTTCTTT
14,TRBJ1-1,-,TRBV14,-,CASSRGTYAAEAFF,TGTGCCAGCAGCCGAGGGACATACGCGGCTGAAGCTTTCTTT
15,TRBJ1-2,TRBD1,TRBV6-8,few,CASSRQGSGDYGYTF,TGTGCCAGCAGTCGACAGGGGAGTGGGGACTATGGCTACACCTTC
12,TRBJ2-7,TRBD1,TRBV19,-,CAMADRAYEQYF,TGTGCCATGGCGGACAGGGCCTACGAGCAGTACTTC
14,TRBJ1-1,TRBD1,TRBV2,-,CASSKTGPGTEAFF,TGTGCCAGCAGTAAGACAGGGCCGGGGACTGAAGCTTTCTTT
14,TRBJ2-7,TRBD2,TRBV30,few,CGGLTSGRSNEQYF,TGTGGTGGCCTCACTAGCGGGAGGTCGAACGAGCAGTACTTC
14,TRBJ1-5,-,TRBV1,-,CASSQGVSNQPQHF,TGCGCCAGCAGCCAAGGCGTTAGCAATCAGCCCCAGCATTTT
15,TRBJ2-3,-,TRBV19,-,CASSEWRDGTDTQYF,TGTGCCAGTAGTGAATGGCGGGACGGCACAGATACGCAGTATTTT
13,TRBJ2-7,-,TRBV6-8,medium-sized,CASLNAGTYEQYF,TGTGCCAGCCTTAATGCCGGCACCTACGAGCAGTACTTC
15,TRBJ1-2,-,TRBV15,-,CATSRGGTSNYGYTF,TGTGCCACCAGCAGAGGGGGGACATCAAACTATGGCTACACCTTC
16,TRBJ1-1,-,TRBV11-3,-,CASSWEGVPWNTEAFF,TGTGCCAGCAGCTGGGAGGGGGTTCCTTGGAACACTGAAGCTTTCTTT
14,TRBJ1-2,-,TRBV11-3,large,CASSLGTGIFGYTF,TGTGCCAGCAGCTTAGGCACAGGGATCTTTGGCTACACCTTC